The 13 T cell receptor beta chains listed next were all sequenced from one sample in a study of circulating CD8 cells and anti-PD-1 response in melanoma. Using around 16 ng of total RNA, TCR libraries were made with the QIAseq Immune Repertoire TCR panel. From the reads, TCRdb called clonotypes with MiXCR, one entry per CDR3 protein. The data contain over 550 distinct CDR3 sequences, roughly 9% of them seen just once; the ten biggest clones take up over 12%. From live CD3+CD8+TCRalphabeta+ cells, four PD-1 and/or TIGIT subsets were sorted. The sample was CD8+ T cells from PBMCs, taken at baseline or after one month of anti-PD-1 therapy (not recorded which). The receptors shown here come from a human donor with melanoma.

This clonotype rates as large. The chain uses TRBV12-3 or TRBV12-4 and TRBJ1-1, with no clear D. With 1 base removed from V and 4 bases from J, the gap between germline ends came to 10 bases. This CDR3 has 14 amino acids. In nucleotides, the CDR3 is TGTGCCAGCAGTTTAGGGGTTTTAGGCACTGAAGCTTTCTTT. The encoded protein is CASSLGVLGTEAFF.

This clonotype is large (0.1 to 1%) in the sample. J is TRBJ2-5 and V is TRBV27, with TRBD1 identical over 7 bases. Germline loops: CDR1 MNHEY, CDR2 SMNVEV (reference sequence). V shed 5 bases and J 7 bases; nucleotides not matched to a gene: 7. This CDR3 has 13 amino acids. The CDR3 DNA sequence: TGTGCCAGCAGTATAGGGGGCCTGGGGACCCAGTACTTC. Amino acids: CASSIGGLGTQYF.

This clonotype ranks as large (0.1 to 1%). This chain links TRBV19 with TRBJ1-2; D is unclear. CDR3 length: 13 amino acids. CDR1 and CDR2 (germline): LNHDA, SQIVND (reference sequence). The germline V and J ends were trimmed by 3 bases and 5 bases, with 10 bases remaining between them. CDR3 sequence: CASSMPQGYGYTF. The DNA for the CDR3 is TGTGCCAGTAGTATGCCCCAAGGGTATGGCTACACCTTC.

By frequency in the sample, this clonotype is large. The V call is TRBV7-2, the J call TRBJ2-4; 10 bases agree with TRBD2. Germline values: CDR1 SGHTA, CDR2 FQGNSA. The ends lost 1 base at V and 2 bases at J; junction bases unmatched: 17. CDR3 length: 21 amino acids. The DNA of the CDR3 is TGTGCCAGCAGCTTAGAAGGCGTTAGCGGGGGGTATTTCGGAACCAAAAACATTCAGTACTTC. Translating it yields CASSLEGVSGGYFGTKNIQYF.

By share, this clonotype ranks as medium-sized. V is TRBV29-1 and J is TRBJ2-3; D is perhaps TRBD1 (6 bases). V was shortened by 6 bases and J by 3 bases, with 19 bases between the two germline ends. CDR3 length: 15 residues. Germline CDR1 is SQVTM and CDR2 is ANQGSEA. DNA of the CDR3: TGCAGCGTCGAGGAGACAGGACCCCCGACAGATACGCAGTATTTT. It encodes CSVEETGPPTDTQYF.

This clonotype is large by share. The V gene is TRBV7-3, the J gene TRBJ2-1; TRBD1 matches at 9 bases. The CDR3 extends over 17 amino acids. Germline assignment: CDR1 SGHTA and CDR2 FQGTGA. V shed 0 bases, J shed 2 bases, and the junction held 5 bases outside the gene matches. The CDR3 DNA sequence: TGTGCCAGCAGCTTAACCTTAGGGACAGGGCCCTACAATGAGCAGTTCTTC. This codes for CASSLTLGTGPYNEQFF.

With respect to this clonotype: A single base separates this from a much larger clone, so it may be a read error. J is TRBJ2-5 and V is TRBV5-5; D not certain. This CDR3 comprises 14 residues. The V gene's germline CDR1 is SGHKS and CDR2 YYEKEE (reference sequence). Trimming pared 4 bases from V and 5 bases from J, leaving 15 bases between. CDR3 protein: CASSPTLVGETQYF. The CDR3 DNA sequence: TGTGCCAGCAGCCCCACCCTCGTAGGGGAGACCCAGTACTTC.

As for this clonotype: A read error may explain this, as a much larger clone is one base away. The rearrangement links TRBV4-1 to TRBJ2-3; possibly TRBD2 for D (5 bases). Germline CDR1 MGHRA, CDR2 YSYEKL. Trimming shortened V by 1 base and J by 5 bases, and 10 bases separated the two germline ends. The CDR3 is 14 amino acids. For the CDR3, the DNA is TGCGCCAGCAGCCAAGGACAAGCGGTAGATACGCAGTATTTT. Its translation: CASSQGQAVDTQYF.

By share, this clonotype ranks as large (0.1 to 1%). The chain combines TRBV6-6 with TRBJ2-2; D gene ambiguous. Trimming took off 4 bases at V and 1 base at J, with 4 bases between the two ends. The CDR3 consists of 13 residues. CDR1 and CDR2 (germline): MNHNY, SVGAGI (reference sequence). CDR3 loop: CASSSMNTGELFF. In nucleotides, the CDR3 is TGTGCCAGCAGTTCGATGAACACCGGGGAGCTGTTTTTT.

This clonotype is labeled large. The rearrangement joins TRBV19 to TRBJ2-1, with D perhaps being TRBD1 or TRBD2 (5 bases each). This CDR3 has 15 residues. Germline V lookup: CDR1 LNHDA, CDR2 SQIVND (reference sequence). V shed 6 bases and J shed 2 bases, with 14 bases lying between them. CDR3 sequence: CASREEGTPYNEQFF. CDR3 sequence (DNA): TGTGCCAGTAGGGAGGAAGGGACCCCCTACAATGAGCAGTTCTTC.

This clonotype was found a few times. This CDR3 is CASSLGVGADTQYF. CDR3 nucleotides: TGTGCCAGCAGCTTAGGGGTGGGGGCAGATACGCAGTATTTT. The V call is TRBV7-2, the J call TRBJ2-3, with D possibly called TRBD1 or TRBD2 (5 bases each). The ends were cut back, 1 base at V and 4 bases at J, with 9 bases in the middle. CDR3 length: 14 residues. Germline-derived CDR1 and CDR2 are SGHTA and FQGNSA.

This clonotype is judged large. The chain has TRBV7-2 and TRBJ2-7; 10 nucleotides match TRBD2. This CDR3 is built from 14 residues. Germline lookup yields CDR1 SGHTA and CDR2 FQGNSA. Trimming cost V 5 bases and J 7 bases; bases outside gene matches: 8. The CDR3 loop reads CASSALAGALEQYF. CDR3 bases: TGTGCCAGCAGCGCCCTAGCGGGGGCTTTAGAGCAGTACTTC.

CDR3 amino acids: CASSQDKASGGEQFF. CDR3 DNA: TGCGCCAGCAGCCAAGATAAGGCTAGCGGGGGGGAGCAGTTCTTC. The V gene is TRBV4-3, the J gene TRBJ2-1, with 11 bases that match TRBD2. The trim removed 0 bases at V and 10 bases at J, leaving 5 bases unmatched. In germline, CDR1 is LGHNA, CDR2 YSLEER. CDR3 size: 15 residues.